This T cell receptor (beta chain) was recorded in a study of beta chain features in type 1 diabetes. Findings of the study overall: A potential PCR bias toward shorter templates would be equal in patient and control samples. VDJ junctions in type 1 diabetes patients carried more deletions and fewer insertions.

With regard to this clone: Its antigen is not known.

Every bit of the isolated RNA underwent reverse transcription, so sequencing read expressed TCRB transcripts. Profiling relied on immunoSEQ multiplex PCR, and the TCRdb table lists in-frame clones only, not all of them. The data show 140,000 to 150,000 clones, 10% seen once. About 120 mL of blood, on average, came from one heparinised draw per donor. Every sorted population was more than 95% pure. The CDR3 has 15 amino acids. The germline V gene encodes CDR1 MGHRA and CDR2 YSYEKL. V gave up 1 base and J gave up 10 bases; unmatched junction bases: 5. Sequencing was done on a sample of naive CD4+ T cells from blood. V usage is TRBV4-1 and J usage is TRBJ1-6; the match to TRBD1 covers 9 bases. The receptor was isolated from a man aged 18 to 35 in good health. CDR3: CASSQAGQGESPLHF. CDR3 DNA sequence: TGCGCCAGCAGCCAAGCGGGACAGGGTGAGTCACCCCTCCACTTT.